The sequence of this T cell receptor beta chain was determined in a study of CD8+ T cells in alopecia areata. Following RNA extraction, reverse transcription yielded cDNA that acted as the sequencing template. The repertoire was sequenced with immunoSEQ multiplex PCR; TCRdb's copy has only in-frame clones and lacks some. The data contain 120,000 or so clones, about 61% of them singletons. CDR1 is GTSNPN, CDR2 SVGIG, per germline (reference sequence). The CDR3 extends over 13 amino acids. The V gene end was trimmed by 1 base and the J gene end by 4 bases; junction bases not matched to a gene: 0. The rearrangement joins TRBV30 to TRBJ2-5; 10 bases agree with TRBD1. The sample consisted of CD4+ T cells sorted from blood. This receptor was identified in a human donor in good health. The CDR3 DNA follows: TGTGCCTGGAGTGGACAGGGGGCAGAGACCCAGTACTTC. Translated: CAWSGQGAETQYF.